This entry lists 21 T cell receptor beta chains sequenced from one sample in a study of T cell repertoires in cytomegalovirus infection. TCRdb reanalysed the reads using MiXCR and keeps one entry per CDR3 protein. The data hold 600,000 to 800,000 distinct CDR3 sequences, with 20% to 25% observed a single time. Sequencing was done on a sample of CD8+ T cells from PBMCs. These receptor sequences come from a human donor in good health (CMV status not recorded). Some clones in this sample may be carry-over from other donors' samples.

This clonotype was seen more than once but under ten times. The chain combines TRBV20-1 with TRBJ1-1; D unresolved. Germline V gene sequence: CDR1 DFQATT, CDR2 SNEGSKA (reference sequence). V was clipped by 3 bases and J by 5 bases, with 13 bases between them. This CDR3 has 13 residues. CDR3 nucleotide sequence: TGCAGTGCTAGCAGCGGCTTCGGGACTGAAGCTTTCTTT. Amino acid sequence: CSASSGFGTEAFF.

The rearrangement uses TRBV10-3 and TRBJ1-1, with 7 bases matching TRBD1. The germline V gene has CDR1 ENHRY and CDR2 SYGVKD. The V and J ends lost 6 bases and 5 bases, in that order; junction bases with no gene match: 9. The CDR3 loop spans 14 amino acids. The CDR3 spells CAIRDRSQGTEAFF. CDR3 DNA sequence: TGTGCCATCAGGGACAGGTCTCAGGGAACTGAAGCTTTCTTT.

This chain joins TRBV6-2 or TRBV6-3 and TRBJ2-2; 7 nucleotides match TRBD2. Germline CDR1 and CDR2: MNHEY and SVGEGT. V was clipped by 4 bases and J by 1 base; unmatched bases: 9. CDR3 length equals 17 residues. CDR3 in amino acids: CASSFERGFRNTGELFF. Here the CDR3 DNA reads TGTGCCAGCAGTTTTGAGCGGGGTTTTAGGAACACCGGGGAGCTGTTTTTT.

Note on this clonotype: A read error is possible here, since a much larger clone lies one base away. The chain employs TRBV7-8 and TRBJ2-1; D possibly corresponds to TRBD2 (5 bases). The CDR3 extends over 15 amino acids. V was clipped by 5 bases and J by 8 bases, with 19 bases between them. In germline, CDR1 is SGHVS, CDR2 FQNEAQ. CDR3 nucleotide sequence: TGTGCCAGCAGCCACCGAGGGCGAGAGTATGATGAGCAGTTCTTC. Translated: CASSHRGREYDEQFF.

The rearrangement joins TRBV5-1 to TRBJ2-7; D gene uncertain. This CDR3 spans 11 amino acids. The germline gives CDR1 SGHRS, CDR2 YFSETQ. V was pared by 4 bases and J by 5 bases, with 7 bases between. The CDR3 protein is CASSPGHEQYF. The CDR3 bases are TGCGCCAGCAGCCCGGGCCACGAGCAGTACTTC.

In this sample, this clonotype turned up a few times. The V and J genes are TRBV19 and TRBJ1-5; D unclear. CDR3 length equals 16 residues. Per germline, CDR1 LNHDA and CDR2 SQIVND (reference sequence). Trimming pared 0 bases from V and 7 bases from J, leaving 16 bases between. This chain's CDR3 is CASSIDPRLSSQPQHF. The CDR3 region has the DNA TGTGCCAGTAGTATAGATCCGCGCTTATCTAGCCAGCCCCAGCATTTT.

On this clonotype: A much more abundant neighbour one base away suggests this may be a read error. The rearrangement uses TRBV7-6 and TRBJ2-1; weak D call: TRBD2 (7 bases). The germline gives CDR1 SGHVS, CDR2 FNYEAQ. The CDR3 is made up of 11 amino acids. DNA of the CDR3: TGTGCCAGCAGCTTAGCGGGGGGGCAGTCCTTC. Amino acid sequence: CASSLAGGQSF.

This clonotype was counted between two and nine times. The rearrangement uses TRBV15 and TRBJ1-4; D is possibly TRBD1 (6 bases). Germline V lookup: CDR1 LNHNV, CDR2 YYDKDF (reference sequence). The V and J ends lost 3 bases and 5 bases respectively, with 16 bases between them. CDR3 length: 16 residues. The CDR3 reads CATSSALDSPNEKLFF. CDR3 nucleotides: TGTGCCACCAGCAGTGCGTTGGACAGCCCCAATGAAAAACTGTTTTTT. Variable domain in full (rest from reference TRBV15 and TRBJ1-4): DAMVIQNPRYQVTQFGKPVTLSCSQTLNHNVMYWYQQKSSQAPKLLFHYYDKDFNNEADTPDNFQSRRPNTSFCFLDIRSPGLGDTAMYLCATSSALDSPNEKLFFGSGTQLSVL.

This rearrangement joins TRBV20-1 to TRBJ1-5; the D gene is possibly TRBD1 (6 bases). The CDR3 runs to 16 residues. The germline CDR1 and CDR2 sequences are DFQATT and SNEGSKA (reference sequence). Between the trimmed V and J ends, which lost 5 bases and 5 bases, there was a span of 22 bases. CDR3 residues: CSAGGQGSFGDQPQHF. The DNA for the CDR3 is TGCAGTGCTGGGGGGCAGGGGTCTTTTGGGGATCAGCCCCAGCATTTT.

This clonotype has a count of ten or more. The J gene is TRBJ2-2, the V gene TRBV28; D assignment may be TRBD1 or TRBD2 (6 bases each). CDR3 length: 16 amino acids. CDR1 and CDR2 from the germline V gene are MDHEN and SYDVKM. The V gene lost 2 bases and the J gene lost 0 bases, with 10 bases spanning the gap. CDR3 bases: TGTGCCAGCAGTTTACCGGGGGCCGCGAACACCGGGGAGCTGTTTTTT. This gives the protein CASSLPGAANTGELFF.

In this sample, this clonotype turned up once. The chain is built from TRBV6-2 or TRBV6-3 and TRBJ1-1, with unresolved D. V was shortened by 10 bases and J by 1 base, with 7 bases between the two germline ends. The CDR3 is made up of 11 amino acids. CDR1 MNHEY and CDR2 SVGEGT come from the germline V gene. DNA of the CDR3: TGTGCCACCGGTTGGAACACTGAAGCTTTCTTT. Translation: CATGWNTEAFF.

This clonotype appeared many times. This chain uses TRBV7-9 with TRBJ2-6; D remains unclear. V was cut by 0 bases and J by 0 bases, with 15 bases left in between. Looked up from germline, CDR1 is SEHNR and CDR2 is FQNEAQ (reference sequence). CDR3 length: 19 amino acids. The CDR3: CASSLARRLADSGANVLTF. CDR3 bases: TGTGCCAGCAGCTTAGCGCGGCGACTTGCGGACTCTGGGGCCAACGTCCTGACTTTC.

CDR3 amino acids: CASSDESSYEQYF. The CDR3, as DNA: TGTGCCAGCAGTGATGAGAGCTCCTACGAGCAGTACTTC. The genes are TRBV2 and TRBJ2-7; no definite D call. V gave up 3 bases and J gave up 0 bases, with 6 bases separating them. The CDR3 covers 13 residues. Germline V gene sequence: CDR1 SNHLY, CDR2 FYNNEI. Drawing the rest from reference TRBV2 and TRBJ2-7, the complete variable domain is EPEVTQTPSHQVTQMGQEVILRCVPISNHLYFYWYRQILGQKVEFLVSFYNNEISEKSEIFDDQFSVERPDGSNFTLKIRSTKLEDSAMYFCASSDESSYEQYFGPGTRLTVT.

This chain connects TRBV7-2 to TRBJ2-2; D perhaps matches TRBD1 (5 bases). V was pared by 0 bases and J by 6 bases, with 8 bases between. Germline assignment: CDR1 SGHTA and CDR2 FQGNSA. CDR3 length equals 14 residues. Written as DNA, the CDR3 is TGTGCCAGCAGCTTAGCGGCAGGGTCCGGGGAGCTGTTTTTT. This codes for CASSLAAGSGELFF.

The CDR3 loop reads CASSFGRRGPSTDTQYF. The CDR3 DNA sequence: TGTGCCAGCAGCTTTGGGAGACGGGGACCTAGCACAGATACGCAGTATTTT. The rearrangement uses TRBV13 and TRBJ2-3; possibly TRBD1 or TRBD2 for D (5 bases each). Trimming took 3 bases from V and 0 from J, leaving 16 bases between them. CDR1 PRHDT and CDR2 FYEKMQ come from the germline V gene (reference sequence). The CDR3 has 17 residues.

This clonotype was found many times. The chain recombines TRBV19 with TRBJ2-3; TRBD2 matches at 10 bases. With V trimmed by 4 bases and J by 2 bases, 6 bases remained unmatched. The CDR3 contains 16 residues. The germline gives CDR1 LNHDA, CDR2 SQIVND (reference sequence). CDR3 sequence (DNA): TGTGCCAGTAGTAGCGCCAGCGGGGGGGCCACAGATACGCAGTATTTT. Translation gives CASSSASGGATDTQYF.

As regards this clonotype: A much larger clonotype is one base distant, so this may be a read error. The chain links TRBV7-9 to TRBJ2-1; unclear D gene. CDR3 length: 15 amino acids. V lost 5 bases, J lost 10 bases, and 21 bases lay in between. From germline, CDR1 is SEHNR and CDR2 FQNEAQ (reference sequence). Written as DNA, the CDR3 is TGTGCCAGCAGCGTGTACGACGGGCCATCGGTAGAGCAGTTCTTC. Protein product: CASSVYDGPSVEQFF.

The J gene is TRBJ1-1, the V gene TRBV20-1; 7 nucleotides agree with TRBD1. After removal of 6 bases from V and 7 bases from J, the junction contained 2 bases not matched to a gene. This CDR3 is 10 amino acids long. In germline, CDR1 is DFQATT, CDR2 SNEGSKA (reference sequence). The chain's CDR3 is CSARDSEAFF. In DNA form, the CDR3 reads TGCAGTGCGAGGGACAGTGAAGCTTTCTTT.

This clonotype was found a few times. This chain uses TRBV19 with TRBJ2-1, with TRBD2 matching over 8 bases. Looked up from germline, CDR1 is LNHDA and CDR2 is SQIVND (reference sequence). This CDR3 region has 15 residues. V lost 4 bases to trimming and J lost 4 bases; unmatched junction nucleotides: 6. Written as DNA, the CDR3 is TGTGCCAGTAGTACAGCGGCTAGCGGGTACAATGAGCAGTTCTTC. Its translation: CASSTAASGYNEQFF.

CDR3 sequence reads: CASSLTGWNGYTF. CDR3 sequence (DNA): TGTGCCAGCAGTTTAACAGGGTGGAATGGCTACACCTTC. The rearrangement uses TRBV28 and TRBJ1-2; D perhaps matches TRBD1 (6 bases). The CDR3 runs to 13 residues. With 2 bases removed from V and 6 bases from J, the gap between germline ends came to 10 bases. The germline V gene has CDR1 MDHEN and CDR2 SYDVKM.

This clonotype was counted only a few times. The chain links TRBV2 to TRBJ2-5; 9 positions agree with TRBD1. Unmatched junction bases numbered 4, after V lost 4 bases and J lost 1 base. CDR3 length: 15 residues. CDR1 and CDR2 from the germline V gene are SNHLY and FYNNEI. The CDR3 loop reads CASSARDRVQETQYF. CDR3 nucleotide sequence: TGTGCCAGCAGTGCCCGGGACAGGGTCCAAGAGACCCAGTACTTC. The variable domain in full, completed from reference TRBV2 and TRBJ2-5, reads EPEVTQTPSHQVTQMGQEVILRCVPISNHLYFYWYRQILGQKVEFLVSFYNNEISEKSEIFDDQFSVERPDGSNFTLKIRSTKLEDSAMYFCASSARDRVQETQYFGPGTRLLVL.